One sample yielded the 31 T cell receptor beta chains listed below, sequenced in a study of T cells in Graves' hyperthyroidism and ophthalmopathy. TCR beta CDR3 sequences were amplified from RNA transcripts. First-round RT-PCR targeting the TCR CDR3 was performed with the HTBI primer set. TCRdb reprocessed the multiplex PCR reads with MiXCR, giving one entry per CDR3 protein. Of about 610,000 distinct CDR3 sequences in the sample, about half were seen once. Sample: peripheral blood or thyroid tissue (not recorded which). The receptors originated from a woman aged 18-29 years with Graves' hyperthyroidism.

This clonotype showed up many times. The rearrangement joins TRBV2 to TRBJ1-1; D gene uncertain. Trimming took 6 bases from V and 6 from J, leaving 14 bases between them. CDR1 and CDR2 from the germline V gene are SNHLY and FYNNEI. The CDR3 length is 13 residues. CDR3 nucleotides: TGTGCCAGCAGGGAAACTATCCTCTCTGAAGCTTTCTTT. It encodes CASRETILSEAFF.

Many counts were recorded for this clonotype. The V and J genes are TRBV6-1 and TRBJ1-1; D is possibly TRBD1 (5 bases). Trimming shortened V by 2 bases and J by 2 bases, and 18 bases separated the two germline ends. Germline V gene data show CDR1 as MNHNS and CDR2 as SASEGT. CDR3 length equals 17 residues. As DNA, the CDR3 is TGTGCCAGCAGTGAATGGGGGGGATCGATCCCCAACACTGAAGCTTTCTTT. Translation: CASSEWGGSIPNTEAFF.

About this clonotype itself: Because it lacks the conserved phenylalanine or tryptophan at the end, this CDR3 is likely a read error. This chain uses TRBV2 with TRBJ2-7; D is possibly TRBD1 (5 bases). CDR1 is SNHLY, CDR2 FYNNEI, per germline. The CDR3 has 14 amino acids. The germline V and J ends were trimmed by 6 bases and 0 bases, with 12 bases remaining between them. CDR3 loop: CASRSQGSSYEQYL. In nucleotides, the CDR3 is TGTGCCAGCAGGAGCCAGGGATCCTCCTACGAGCAGTACCTC.

The chain combines TRBV5-1 with TRBJ1-3; D gene uncertain. CDR3 size: 13 residues. CDR1 and CDR2 (germline): SGHRS, YFSETQ. Trimming left V 2 bases short and J 7 bases short, with 10 bases between. This CDR3 reads CASSFGLGNTIYF. Written as DNA, the CDR3 is TGCGCCAGCAGCTTCGGCCTCGGGAACACCATATATTTT.

This clonotype was detected only a few times. The chain carries TRBV4-1 and TRBJ1-1, with D perhaps TRBD1 (5 bases). The germline V gene has CDR1 MGHRA and CDR2 YSYEKL. V shed 3 bases and J shed 11 bases, with 19 bases lying between them. The CDR3 covers 14 residues. The CDR3 region has the DNA TGCGCCAGCAGCCAGGGGCCCGCGGGTGCGGTCGCTTTCTTT. The encoded protein is CASSQGPAGAVAFF.

Turning to this clonotype: A much larger clone differs from this one at a single base, so this may be a read error. The V and J genes are TRBV7-3 and TRBJ1-6; 9 bases align to TRBD1. Per the germline V gene, CDR1 is SGHTA and CDR2 is FQGTGA. CDR3 length equals 17 residues. J was trimmed by 9 bases and V by 4 bases; bases with no gene match: 13. Here the CDR3 reads CASSSAYRDREASPLHF. The CDR3 nucleotides are TGTGCCAGCAGCTCAGCGTACCGGGACAGGGAGGCTTCACCCCTCCACTTT.

This clonotype was counted at least ten times. This chain links TRBV12-3 or TRBV12-4 with TRBJ1-1; a possible D gene is TRBD1 (5 bases). V gave up 6 bases and J gave up 8 bases, with 13 bases separating them. There are 12 residues in the CDR3. The CDR3 nucleotides are TGTGCCAGCAGGGAGGGACTTTACGAAGCTTTCTTT. It translates to CASREGLYEAFF.

In this sample, this clonotype turned up many times. The chain couples TRBV20-1 to TRBJ2-7; D is perhaps TRBD2 (6 bases). CDR1 is DFQATT, CDR2 SNEGSKA, per germline (reference sequence). The V end was cut by 2 bases, the J end by 0 bases, with 11 bases between. The CDR3 totals 14 residues. The CDR3 DNA reads as TGCAGTGCTAGACCGCCGACTAGCTCCTACGAGCAGTACTTC. This sequence encodes CSARPPTSSYEQYF.

The chain is built from TRBV24-1 and TRBJ2-2; TRBD2 aligns across 11 bases. Germline lookup yields CDR1 KGHDR and CDR2 SFDVKD. The CDR3 runs to 19 residues. V was clipped by 1 base and J by 6 bases; unmatched bases: 12. CDR3 sequence reads: CATSDLGLAGEYFAGELFF. The DNA for the CDR3 is TGTGCCACCAGTGATTTAGGACTAGCGGGTGAGTATTTCGCCGGGGAGCTGTTTTTT.

This clonotype was recorded at least ten times. V and J are TRBV20-1 and TRBJ1-2; D is unresolved. This CDR3 has 9 amino acids. Germline assignment: CDR1 DFQATT and CDR2 SNEGSKA (reference sequence). V dropped 4 bases and J dropped 7 bases, with 4 bases sitting between them. CDR3 DNA sequence: TGCAGTGCTAACGCTGGCTACACCTTC. This encodes CSANAGYTF.

This clonotype appeared many times. This sequence joins TRBV10-2 and TRBJ2-7, with 11 nucleotides matching TRBD2. V lost 8 bases and J lost 7; bases outside the gene matches: 13. The CDR3 has 15 amino acids. Per germline, CDR1 WSHSY and CDR2 SAAADI. The CDR3 nucleotides are TGCGCCAGCGGGGAACTAGCGGGAGTCTCAGGAGAGCAGTACTTC. This translates into CASGELAGVSGEQYF.

The V and J genes are TRBV20-1 and TRBJ1-2; 9 positions agree with TRBD1. With 0 bases clipped from V and 6 bases from J, the junction kept 8 bases outside the gene matches. In germline, CDR1 is DFQATT, CDR2 SNEGSKA (reference sequence). This CDR3 has 15 residues. The CDR3 DNA is TGCAGTGCTAGAGATTTTCTGGGACAGGGAGATGGCTACACCTTC. It is translated as CSARDFLGQGDGYTF.

There are a few counts of this clonotype. V usage is TRBV7-9 and J usage is TRBJ2-1, with 9 bases matching TRBD2. The germline V gene has CDR1 SEHNR and CDR2 FQNEAQ (reference sequence). This CDR3 has 16 residues. V shed 5 bases, J shed 6 bases, and the junction held 11 bases outside the gene matches. This CDR3 reads CASSGRDASGINEQFF. CDR3 nucleotides: TGTGCCAGCAGCGGTCGGGATGCTAGCGGGATCAATGAGCAGTTCTTC. Based on the CDR3 plus reference TRBV7-9 and TRBJ2-1, the full variable domain is DTGVSQNPRHKITKRGQNVTFRCDPISEHNRLYWYRQTLGQGPEFLTYFQNEAQLEKSRLLSDRFSAERPKGSFSTLEIQRTEQGDSAMYLCASSGRDASGINEQFFGPGTRLTVL.

The J gene is TRBJ1-2, the V gene TRBV15; D remains ambiguous. The germline V and J ends were trimmed by 2 bases and 1 base, with 8 bases remaining between them. Looked up from germline, CDR1 is LNHNV and CDR2 is YYDKDF (reference sequence). This CDR3 region has 14 residues. The DNA of the CDR3 is TGTGCCACCAGCAGACCACAGAGTAACTATGGCTACACCTTC. Amino acid sequence: CATSRPQSNYGYTF.

In this sample, this clonotype turned up a few times. This chain links TRBV5-6 with TRBJ2-7, with 14 positions matching TRBD2. J gave up 3 bases and V 4 bases, and 6 bases lay outside the gene matches. This CDR3 region has 16 residues. Germline CDR1 SGHDT, CDR2 YYEEEE. Here the CDR3 reads CASSPGTSGSIYEQYF. The CDR3 coding sequence is TGTGCCAGCAGCCCCGGGACTAGCGGGAGTATCTACGAGCAGTACTTC.

In regard to this clonotype: This may be a read error: a much more frequent sequence differs by one nucleotide. The V call is TRBV7-2, the J call TRBJ1-1, with D tentatively TRBD1 (5 bases). Germline V gene sequence: CDR1 SGHTA, CDR2 FQGNSA. The CDR3 contains 14 residues. The CDR3 nucleotides read TGCGCCAGCGGCCAAGATAGGGGCTATACTGAAGCTTTCTTT. Its protein product is CASGQDRGYTEAFF.

The chain recombines TRBV7-9 with TRBJ1-2; D perhaps matches TRBD1 (6 bases). Deletions cut 10 bases from V and 6 bases from J, with 12 bases between. The CDR3 runs 11 residues. Germline CDR1 is SEHNR and CDR2 is FQNEAQ (reference sequence). The CDR3 coding sequence is TGTGCCACGACACAGGGTGATGGCTACACCTTC. Its protein product is CATTQGDGYTF.

For this clonotype: The missing conserved phenylalanine or tryptophan at the end of this CDR3 makes a read error likely. The J gene is TRBJ2-5, the V gene TRBV5-5; 7 bases are a match to TRBD2. The V gene end was trimmed by 10 bases and the J gene end by 1 base; junction bases not matched to a gene: 10. This CDR3 region has 14 residues. The germline V gene encodes CDR1 SGHKS and CDR2 YYEKEE (reference sequence). CDR3 sequence (DNA): TGTGCCGCGGCAGCGGGATGGGTCCAAGAGACCCAGTACCTC. This codes for CAAAAGWVQETQYL.

This chain joins TRBV7-8 and TRBJ2-7, with unresolved D. V was cut by 5 bases and J by 4 bases, with 12 bases left in between. Per germline, CDR1 SGHVS and CDR2 FQNEAQ. The CDR3 loop spans 13 amino acids. CDR3 residues: CASSQTGRYEQYF. CDR3 bases: TGTGCCAGCAGCCAAACCGGACGGTACGAGCAGTACTTC.

A word on this clonotype: Relative to the germline gene, one junction end is altered; a read error may explain this. V and J are TRBV7-9 and TRBJ2-7, with 9 positions matching TRBD2. Looked up from germline, CDR1 is SEHNR and CDR2 is FQNEAQ (reference sequence). This CDR3 is built from 14 residues. The CDR3 sequence is CTSSYSGSSYEQYF. The CDR3 region has the DNA TGTACCAGCAGCTATAGCGGGAGCTCCTACGAGCAGTACTTC.

The rearrangement links TRBV7-2 to TRBJ1-5, with 8 bases matching TRBD1. This CDR3 spans 15 amino acids. With 7 bases clipped from V and 6 bases from J, the junction kept 11 bases outside the gene matches. CDR1 is SGHTA, CDR2 FQGNSA, per germline. CDR3 sequence (DNA): TGTGCCAGCAACAAGGCAGGGGGCGCCGGTCAGCCCCAGCATTTT. Translated: CASNKAGGAGQPQHF.

This clonotype was observed many times. V and J are TRBV6-5 and TRBJ1-2; D call uncertain. Germline CDR1 and CDR2: MNHEY and SVGAGI. This CDR3 has 13 amino acids. V was clipped by 5 bases and J by 3 bases, with 10 bases between them. The CDR3 DNA reads TGTGCCAGCAGTGGCGTGGGATACTATGGCTACACCTTC. Protein product: CASSGVGYYGYTF.

This chain uses TRBV20-1 with TRBJ1-6; 8 bases are shared with TRBD1. Germline V gene sequence: CDR1 DFQATT, CDR2 SNEGSKA (reference sequence). Trimming took 2 bases from V and 7 from J; bases not matched to a gene: 13. The CDR3 covers 17 residues. CDR3 in DNA: TGCAGTGCTAGACGGACAGGGAACACCGGCTGGAATTCACCCCTCCACTTT. Protein product: CSARRTGNTGWNSPLHF.

The chain is built from TRBV2 and TRBJ2-3, with TRBD1 as a possible D gene (6 bases). Germline V gene sequence: CDR1 SNHLY, CDR2 FYNNEI. Trimming took 1 base from V and 3 from J, leaving 8 bases between them. This CDR3 region has 14 residues. The CDR3 reads CASSEDRDTDTQYF. CDR3 coding DNA: TGTGCCAGCAGTGAAGACAGGGATACAGATACGCAGTATTTT.

As regards this clonotype: A clone one base away is much larger, so this may be a read error. J is TRBJ2-5 and V is TRBV7-9; 8 positions agree with TRBD2. This CDR3 has 14 residues. Germline V gives CDR1 SEHNR, CDR2 FQNEAQ (reference sequence). This chain's CDR3 is CAGSHPGTRETQYF. The DNA for the CDR3 is TGTGCCGGCAGCCACCCCGGGACTAGAGAGACCCAGTACTTC.

Concerning this clonotype itself: A much larger clone differs by one base, so this may be a read error. The chain has TRBV4-2 and TRBJ1-2; weak D call: TRBD1 (6 bases). The CDR3 covers 14 residues. Germline values: CDR1 LGHNA, CDR2 YNFKEQ. This CDR3 is CASSANQGRYGHTF. The CDR3 nucleotides read TGTGCCAGCAGTGCAAATCAGGGGCGCTATGGCCACACCTTC.

CDR3 loop: CASSLGLGYNGYTF. The DNA of the CDR3 is TGTGCCAGCAGCTTGGGACTAGGCTACAATGGCTACACCTTC. The V and J genes are TRBV7-2 and TRBJ1-2; possibly TRBD1 for D (5 bases). Germline CDR1 is SGHTA and CDR2 is FQGNSA. V gave up 3 bases and J gave up 6 bases, with 14 bases separating them. The CDR3 loop spans 14 amino acids.

This chain joins TRBV12-3 or TRBV12-4 and TRBJ2-2; 8 positions match TRBD2. This CDR3 comprises 12 residues. J gave up 10 bases and V 6 bases, and 4 bases lay outside the gene matches. CDR3 bases: TGTGCCAGCAGCAAACTAGCGGTGGAGCTGTTTTTT. Its translation is CASSKLAVELFF.

The chain uses TRBV29-1 and TRBJ2-5; D remains unclear. Germline V CDR1 and CDR2: SQVTM, ANQGSEA. The CDR3 covers 14 residues. V was trimmed by 5 bases and J by 2 bases, leaving 15 bases between them. The CDR3 coding sequence is TGCAGCGTTAGGGCAAGCCACACGCAAGAGACCCAGTACTTC. Translated, it gives CSVRASHTQETQYF.

The chain uses TRBV7-8 and TRBJ2-7, with 8 nucleotides matching TRBD2. This CDR3 has 12 residues. The germline V gene has CDR1 SGHVS and CDR2 FQNEAQ. J lost 5 bases, V lost 10 bases, and 7 bases had no gene match. In nucleotides, the CDR3 is TGTGCCACCGGGACTAGGGGAGACGAGCAGTACTTC. Its translation is CATGTRGDEQYF.

This clonotype appeared many times. This chain connects TRBV4-2 to TRBJ1-2; D perhaps matches TRBD1 (5 bases). Trimming pared 1 base from V and 8 bases from J, leaving 11 bases between. Germline CDR1 LGHNA, CDR2 YNFKEQ. The CDR3 has 13 amino acids. The CDR3 loop reads CASSQGGGSGYTF. CDR3 DNA: TGTGCCAGCAGCCAAGGGGGGGGAAGCGGCTACACCTTC.